These 13 T cell receptor beta chains share one sample of origin, sequenced in a study of blood T cell repertoires in COVID-19. Sequenced by immunoSEQ multiplex PCR; TCRdb stores in-frame clones only, minus some. This table holds 180,000 or so clones, about 83% found once. Sequencing input: PBMCs or T cells enriched from blood (not recorded which). These receptors all stem from a woman aged 50 to 60 in a cohort exposed to, infected with or recovered from COVID-19 (not recorded which).

Written as DNA, the CDR3 is TGTGCCAGTAGCCCTCCCTTACAGGGAAGTTACTCACCCCTCCACTTT. Translating gives CASSPPLQGSYSPLHF. The chain links TRBV19 to TRBJ1-6, with D possibly matching TRBD1 (6 bases). Germline assignment: CDR1 LNHDA and CDR2 SQIVND (reference sequence). The V end lost 6 bases, the J end lost 10 bases, and 22 bases lay between the germline ends. The length of the CDR3 is 16 residues. Drawing the rest from reference TRBV19 and TRBJ1-6, the complete variable domain is DGGITQSPKYLFRKEGQNVTLSCEQNLNHDAMYWYRQDPGQGLRLIYYSQIVNDFQKGDIAEGYSVSREKKESFPLTVTSAQKNPTAFYLCASSPPLQGSYSPLHFGNGTRLTVT.

The rearrangement uses TRBV7-3 and TRBJ1-1; D call uncertain. CDR3 size: 13 residues. Germline V gene lookup returns CDR1 SGHTA and CDR2 FQGTGA. Trimming left V 5 bases short and J 1 base short, with 8 bases between. CDR3 nucleotide sequence: TGTGCCAGCAGCCTCACACCGAACACTGAAGCTTTCTTT. It codes for CASSLTPNTEAFF.

This rearrangement joins TRBV6-1 to TRBJ1-1, with D possibly being TRBD1 (6 bases). From germline, CDR1 is MNHNS and CDR2 SASEGT. The CDR3 is 15 residues long. The germline V and J ends were trimmed by 3 bases and 0 bases, with 11 bases remaining between them. The CDR3 DNA reads TGTGCCAGCAGTGACAGGGGCGCTATGAACACTGAAGCTTTCTTT. This sequence encodes CASSDRGAMNTEAFF.

CDR3 in DNA: TGTGCCAGCAGGTCACAGGGTTCGCTCTACGAGCAGTACTTC. It codes for CASRSQGSLYEQYF. This rearrangement joins TRBV28 to TRBJ2-7; possible D gene TRBD1, 6 bases. Germline values: CDR1 MDHEN, CDR2 SYDVKM. Trimming pared 6 bases from V and 3 bases from J, leaving 15 bases between. The CDR3 is made up of 14 amino acids.

CDR3 amino acids: CASSQVPENTEAFF. CDR3 DNA: TGTGCCAGCAGCCAAGTTCCAGAGAACACTGAAGCTTTCTTT. The rearrangement links TRBV3-1 (or the pseudogene TRBV3-2) to TRBJ1-1, with no clear D. This CDR3 comprises 14 residues. Germline V gene sequence: CDR1 LGHDT, CDR2 YNNKEL (reference sequence). Trimming shortened V by 1 base and J by 1 base, and 7 bases separated the two germline ends.

In its sample, this clone was seen once. V is TRBV7-6 and J is TRBJ1-2; no clear D gene. Trimming took 6 bases from V and 2 from J, leaving 10 bases between them. This CDR3 has 13 amino acids. CDR1 is SGHVS, CDR2 FNYEAQ, per germline. The CDR3 sequence is CASSPNQNYGYTF. As DNA, the CDR3 is TGTGCCAGCAGTCCAAATCAAAACTATGGCTACACCTTC. Full variable domain (outside the CDR3, taken from reference TRBV7-6 and TRBJ1-2): GAGVSQSPRYKVTKRGQDVALRCDPISGHVSLYWYRQALGQGPEFLTYFNYEAQQDKSGLPNDRFSAERPEGSISTLTIQRTEQRDSAMYRCASSPNQNYGYTFGSGTRLTVV.

V is TRBV5-1 and J is TRBJ2-3; D gene unclear. The CDR3 is made up of 13 amino acids. Germline lookup yields CDR1 SGHRS and CDR2 YFSETQ. V lost 5 bases, J lost 3 bases, and 10 bases lay in between. CDR3 sequence reads: CASSFDLTDTQYF. Written as DNA, the CDR3 is TGCGCCAGCAGTTTCGACTTAACAGATACGCAGTATTTT. The complete variable domain, with remaining parts taken from reference TRBV5-1 and TRBJ2-3, reads KAGVTQTPRYLIKTRGQQVTLSCSPISGHRSVSWYQQTPGQGLQFLFEYFSETQRNKGNFPGRFSGRQFSNSRSEMNVSTLELGDSALYLCASSFDLTDTQYFGPGTRLTVL.

CDR3 sequence reads: CATSEQGDGYTF. The CDR3 DNA sequence: TGTGCCACCAGTGAGCAGGGGGACGGCTACACCTTC. The chain joins TRBV24-1 to TRBJ1-2; 7 bases match TRBD1. The CDR3 loop spans 12 amino acids. Germline CDR1 and CDR2: KGHDR and SFDVKD. The ends lost 4 bases at V and 8 bases at J; junction bases unmatched: 3.

This chain connects TRBV29-1 to TRBJ1-1, with TRBD1 matching 7 bases. Germline trimming cut 3 bases from V and 3 bases from J; bases unmatched to any gene: 7. CDR1 and CDR2 from the germline V gene are SQVTM and ANQGSEA. The CDR3 has 14 residues. CDR3 nucleotides: TGCAGCGTTGATAACAGGGGTCTTCACACTGAAGCTTTCTTT. It is translated as CSVDNRGLHTEAFF.

V usage is TRBV7-2 and J usage is TRBJ1-4; D possibly corresponds to TRBD1 (5 bases). The ends were cut back, 7 bases at V and 10 bases at J, with 22 bases in the middle. Germline values: CDR1 SGHTA, CDR2 FQGNSA. The CDR3 length is 15 residues. The CDR3 is CASNDRAGGQGKLFF. The CDR3 DNA reads as TGTGCCAGCAACGATCGAGCGGGAGGTCAGGGAAAACTGTTTTTT. The full variable domain, completed using reference TRBV7-2 and TRBJ1-4, is GAGVSQSPSNKVTEKGKDVELRCDPISGHTALYWYRQSLGQGLEFLIYFQGNSAPDKSGLPSDRFSAERTGGSVSTLTIQRTQQEDSAVYLCASNDRAGGQGKLFFGSGTQLSVL.

DNA of the CDR3: TGCGCCAGCAGCCCAACGACTAGCGGGACCCAAGAGACCCAGTACTTC. Protein sequence: CASSPTTSGTQETQYF. The chain uses TRBV5-1 and TRBJ2-5; 11 nucleotides agree with TRBD2. The V gene's germline CDR1 is SGHRS and CDR2 YFSETQ. V shed 4 bases and J 1 base; nucleotides not matched to a gene: 6. This CDR3 is 16 amino acids long.

This clone was detected ten times or more. CDR3 coding DNA: TGTGCCTGGACCATACCTGGACAACTGAACACTGAAGCTTTCTTT. Translated: CAWTIPGQLNTEAFF. This sequence joins TRBV30 and TRBJ1-1; TRBD1 might be the D (5 bases). CDR3 length: 15 residues. The germline V gene has CDR1 GTSNPN and CDR2 SVGIG (reference sequence). The V end lost 4 bases, the J end lost 0 bases, and 15 bases lay between the germline ends.

V gene TRBV5-8 combines with J gene TRBJ1-6; D is undetermined. This CDR3 region has 13 residues. V was clipped by 6 bases and J by 9 bases, with 13 bases between them. CDR1 and CDR2 (germline): SGHTS, YDEGEE. CDR3 loop: CASNRGVGSPLHF. The CDR3 DNA reads as TGTGCCAGCAATCGGGGTGTGGGTTCACCCCTCCACTTT.